A single TCR beta chain is shown here with its context. This record belongs to a study of control samples from healthy donors and cancer patients. V lost 2 bases, J lost 7 bases, and 3 bases stayed unmatched. CDR1 is MNHEY, CDR2 SMNVEV, per germline (reference sequence). This CDR3 comprises 15 residues. Using immunoSEQ multiplex PCR, the repertoire was profiled, and TCRdb retains in-frame clones only, with some absent. The sample contains 120,000 to 150,000 clones, about 90% of which appear only once. The sequenced sample was blood. The clonotype comes from a man younger than 45 in good health. V and J are TRBV27 and TRBJ2-1; 12 bases agree with TRBD2. The CDR3 loop reads CASSLLAGGPNEQFF. The CDR3 DNA reads TGTGCCAGCAGTTTACTAGCGGGGGGGCCGAATGAGCAGTTCTTC.